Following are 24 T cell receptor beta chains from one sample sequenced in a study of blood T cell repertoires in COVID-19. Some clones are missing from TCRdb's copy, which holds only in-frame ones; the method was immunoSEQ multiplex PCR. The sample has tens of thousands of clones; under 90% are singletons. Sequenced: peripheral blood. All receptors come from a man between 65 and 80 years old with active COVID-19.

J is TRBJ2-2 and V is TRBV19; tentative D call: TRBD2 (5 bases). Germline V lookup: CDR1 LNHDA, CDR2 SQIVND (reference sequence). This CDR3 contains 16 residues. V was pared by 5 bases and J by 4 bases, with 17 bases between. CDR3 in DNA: TGTGCCAGTAGTGCAACTACCGTTCGGGGCACCGGGGAGCTGTTTTTT. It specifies CASSATTVRGTGELFF.

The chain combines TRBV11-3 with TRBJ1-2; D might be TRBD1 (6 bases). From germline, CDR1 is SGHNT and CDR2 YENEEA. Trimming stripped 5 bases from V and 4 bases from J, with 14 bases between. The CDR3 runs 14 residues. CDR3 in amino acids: CASSSTTGSYGYTF. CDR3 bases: TGTGCCAGCAGCAGTACTACAGGGTCCTATGGCTACACCTTC.

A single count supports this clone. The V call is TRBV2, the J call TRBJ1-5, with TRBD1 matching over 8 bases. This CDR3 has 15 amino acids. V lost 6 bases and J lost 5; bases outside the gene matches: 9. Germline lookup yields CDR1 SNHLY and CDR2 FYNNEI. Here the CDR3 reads CASSLRTGWDQPQHF. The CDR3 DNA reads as TGTGCCAGCAGCCTCAGGACAGGGTGGGATCAGCCCCAGCATTTT.

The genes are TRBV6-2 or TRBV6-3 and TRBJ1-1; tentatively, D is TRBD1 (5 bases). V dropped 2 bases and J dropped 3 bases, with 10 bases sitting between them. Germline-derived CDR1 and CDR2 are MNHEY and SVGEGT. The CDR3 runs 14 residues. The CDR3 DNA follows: TGTGCCAGCAGTTACCGGAGGGGTGACACTGAAGCTTTCTTT. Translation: CASSYRRGDTEAFF.

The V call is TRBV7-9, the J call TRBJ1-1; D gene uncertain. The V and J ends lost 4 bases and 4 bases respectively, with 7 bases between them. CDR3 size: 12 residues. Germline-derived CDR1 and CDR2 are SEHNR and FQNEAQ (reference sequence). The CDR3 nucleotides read TGTGCCAGCAGCTCTAGCCTCACTGAAGCTTTCTTT. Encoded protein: CASSSSLTEAFF.

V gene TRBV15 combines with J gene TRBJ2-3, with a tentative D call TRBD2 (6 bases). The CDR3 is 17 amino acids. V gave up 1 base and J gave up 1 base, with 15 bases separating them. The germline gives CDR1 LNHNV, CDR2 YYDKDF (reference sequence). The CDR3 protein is CATSRVGAGWGTDTQYF. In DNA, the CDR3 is TGTGCCACCAGCAGAGTTGGGGCGGGGTGGGGCACAGATACGCAGTATTTT. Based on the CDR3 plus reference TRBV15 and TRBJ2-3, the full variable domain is DAMVIQNPRYQVTQFGKPVTLSCSQTLNHNVMYWYQQKSSQAPKLLFHYYDKDFNNEADTPDNFQSRRPNTSFCFLDIRSPGLGDTAMYLCATSRVGAGWGTDTQYFGPGTRLTVL.

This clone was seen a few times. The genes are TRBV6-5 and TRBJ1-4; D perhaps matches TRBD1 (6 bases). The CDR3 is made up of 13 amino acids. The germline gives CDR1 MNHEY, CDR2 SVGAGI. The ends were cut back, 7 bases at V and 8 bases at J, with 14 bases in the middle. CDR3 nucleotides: TGTGCCAGCAAACAGGGAATCGGAGAAAAACTGTTTTTT. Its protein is CASKQGIGEKLFF.

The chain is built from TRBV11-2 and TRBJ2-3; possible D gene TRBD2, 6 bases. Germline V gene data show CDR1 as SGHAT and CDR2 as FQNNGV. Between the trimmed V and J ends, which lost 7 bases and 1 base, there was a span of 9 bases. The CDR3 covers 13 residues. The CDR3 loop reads CASTPGGTDTQYF. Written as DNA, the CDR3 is TGTGCCAGCACGCCGGGGGGCACAGATACGCAGTATTTT.

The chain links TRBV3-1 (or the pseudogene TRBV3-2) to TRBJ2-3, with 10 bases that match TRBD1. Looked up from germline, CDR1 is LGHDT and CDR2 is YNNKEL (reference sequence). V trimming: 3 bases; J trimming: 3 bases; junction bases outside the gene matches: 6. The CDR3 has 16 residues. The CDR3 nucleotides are TGTGCCAGCAGCCAGGGGACAGGGGCCTTTACAGATACGCAGTATTTT. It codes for CASSQGTGAFTDTQYF.

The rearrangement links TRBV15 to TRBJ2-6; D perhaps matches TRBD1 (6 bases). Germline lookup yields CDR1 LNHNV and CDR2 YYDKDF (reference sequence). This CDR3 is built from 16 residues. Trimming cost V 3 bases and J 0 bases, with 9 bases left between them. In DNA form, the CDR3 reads TGTGCCACCAGCAGGGACAGATTCTCTGGGGCCAACGTCCTGACTTTC. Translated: CATSRDRFSGANVLTF.

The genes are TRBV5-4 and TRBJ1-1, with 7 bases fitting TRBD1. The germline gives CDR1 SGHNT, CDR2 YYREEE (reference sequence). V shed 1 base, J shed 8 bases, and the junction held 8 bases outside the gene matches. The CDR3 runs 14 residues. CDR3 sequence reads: CASSLRTGVGEAFF. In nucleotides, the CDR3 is TGTGCCAGCAGCTTGCGTACAGGGGTCGGGGAAGCTTTCTTT. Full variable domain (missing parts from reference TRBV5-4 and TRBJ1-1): ETGVTQSPTHLIKTRGQQVTLRCSSQSGHNTVSWYQQALGQGPQFIFQYYREEENGRGNFPPRFSGLQFPNYSSELNVNALELDDSALYLCASSLRTGVGEAFFGQGTRLTVV.

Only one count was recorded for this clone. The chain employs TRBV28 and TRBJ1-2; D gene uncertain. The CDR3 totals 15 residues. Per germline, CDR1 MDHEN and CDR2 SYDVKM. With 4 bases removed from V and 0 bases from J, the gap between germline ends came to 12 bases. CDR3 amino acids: CASSSQGGSNYGYTF. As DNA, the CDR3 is TGTGCCAGCAGTTCCCAAGGAGGATCTAACTATGGCTACACCTTC.

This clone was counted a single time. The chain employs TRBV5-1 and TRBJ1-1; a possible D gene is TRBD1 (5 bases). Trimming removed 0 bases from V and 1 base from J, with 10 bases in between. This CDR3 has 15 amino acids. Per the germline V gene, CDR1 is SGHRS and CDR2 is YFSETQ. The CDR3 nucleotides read TGCGCCAGCAGCTTGGTGGGGGGTTCGAACACTGAAGCTTTCTTT. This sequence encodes CASSLVGGSNTEAFF.

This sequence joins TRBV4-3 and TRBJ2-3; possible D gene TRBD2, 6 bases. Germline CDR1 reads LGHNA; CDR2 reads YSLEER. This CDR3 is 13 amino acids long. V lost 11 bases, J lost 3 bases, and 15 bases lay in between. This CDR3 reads CARGTLATDTQYF. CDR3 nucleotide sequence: TGCGCCCGCGGCACCCTAGCGACAGATACGCAGTATTTT.

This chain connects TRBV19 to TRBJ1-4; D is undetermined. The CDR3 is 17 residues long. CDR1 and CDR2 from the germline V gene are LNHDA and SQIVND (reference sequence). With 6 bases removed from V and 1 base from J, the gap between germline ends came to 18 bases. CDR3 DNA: TGTGCCAGTAGCATGACCTCGGCACAGTTAACTAATGAAAAACTGTTTTTT. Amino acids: CASSMTSAQLTNEKLFF.

The CDR3 region has the DNA TGTGCCAGCAGCCCCGGGGGGGGGACTCAAGAGACCCAGTACTTC. Amino acid sequence: CASSPGGGTQETQYF. The V gene is TRBV11-3, the J gene TRBJ2-5; TRBD2 matches 8 bases. Unmatched junction bases numbered 7, after V lost 5 bases and J lost 2 bases. The V gene's germline CDR1 is SGHNT and CDR2 YENEEA. The CDR3 sequence is 15 residues long.

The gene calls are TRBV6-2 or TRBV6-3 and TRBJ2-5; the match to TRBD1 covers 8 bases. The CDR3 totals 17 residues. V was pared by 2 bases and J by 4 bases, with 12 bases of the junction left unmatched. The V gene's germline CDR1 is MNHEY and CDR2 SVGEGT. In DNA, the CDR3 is TGTGCCAGCAGTTACGGCAGGGGGCGCCCTGGGAGAGAGACCCAGTACTTC. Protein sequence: CASSYGRGRPGRETQYF.

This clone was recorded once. CDR3 sequence: CASSLRGLHTDTQYF. The CDR3 DNA reads TGTGCCAGCAGCTTAAGGGGACTGCACACAGATACGCAGTATTTT. The chain employs TRBV13 and TRBJ2-3, with D possibly matching TRBD2 (6 bases). Per germline, CDR1 PRHDT and CDR2 FYEKMQ (reference sequence). This CDR3 has 15 residues. Trimming took off 2 bases at V and 2 bases at J, with 11 bases between the two ends.

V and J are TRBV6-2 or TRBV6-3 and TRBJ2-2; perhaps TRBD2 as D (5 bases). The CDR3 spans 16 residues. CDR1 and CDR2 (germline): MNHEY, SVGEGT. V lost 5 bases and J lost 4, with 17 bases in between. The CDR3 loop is CASSPLSDLSTGELFF. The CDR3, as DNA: TGTGCCAGCAGTCCCCTCTCGGACTTATCCACCGGGGAGCTGTTTTTT.

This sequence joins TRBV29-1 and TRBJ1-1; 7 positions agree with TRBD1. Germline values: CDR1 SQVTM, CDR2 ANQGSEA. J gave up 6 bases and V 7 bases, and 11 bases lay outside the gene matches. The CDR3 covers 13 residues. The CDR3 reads CSASQGFSAEAFF. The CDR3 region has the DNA TGCAGCGCTTCACAGGGGTTTAGCGCTGAAGCTTTCTTT.

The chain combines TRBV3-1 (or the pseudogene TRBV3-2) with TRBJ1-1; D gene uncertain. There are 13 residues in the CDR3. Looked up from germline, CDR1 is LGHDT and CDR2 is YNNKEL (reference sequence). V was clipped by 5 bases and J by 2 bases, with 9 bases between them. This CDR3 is CASSSPRNTEAFF. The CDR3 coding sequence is TGTGCCAGCAGCTCTCCCAGAAACACTGAAGCTTTCTTT.

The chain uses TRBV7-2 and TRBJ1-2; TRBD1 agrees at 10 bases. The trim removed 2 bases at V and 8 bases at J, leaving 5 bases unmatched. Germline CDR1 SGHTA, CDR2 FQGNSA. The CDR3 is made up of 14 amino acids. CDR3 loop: CASSLRDRGRGYTF. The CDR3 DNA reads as TGTGCCAGCAGCTTAAGGGACAGGGGTCGGGGCTACACCTTC.

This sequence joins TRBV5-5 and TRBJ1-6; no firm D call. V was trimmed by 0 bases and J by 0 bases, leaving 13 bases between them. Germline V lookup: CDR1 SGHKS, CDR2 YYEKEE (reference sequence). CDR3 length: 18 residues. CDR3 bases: TGTGCCAGCAGCTTGGATCGGCGGTCAAGCTCCTATAATTCACCCCTCCACTTT. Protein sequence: CASSLDRRSSSYNSPLHF.

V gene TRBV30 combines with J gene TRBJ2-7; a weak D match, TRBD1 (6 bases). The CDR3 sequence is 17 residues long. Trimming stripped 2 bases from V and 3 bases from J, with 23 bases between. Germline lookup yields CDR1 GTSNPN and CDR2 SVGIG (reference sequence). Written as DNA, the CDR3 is TGTGCCTGGAGTTCAATAATGGGCACAGGGTACAGCTACGAGCAGTACTTC. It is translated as CAWSSIMGTGYSYEQYF. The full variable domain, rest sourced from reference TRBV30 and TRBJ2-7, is SQTIHQWPATLVQPVGSPLSLECTVEGTSNPNLYWYRQAAGRGLQLLFYSVGIGQISSEVPQNLSASRPQDRQFILSSKKLLLSDSGFYLCAWSSIMGTGYSYEQYFGPGTRLTVT.